This is a list of T cell receptor beta chains from one sample in a study of CD8 T cells in ankylosing spondylitis. Each CDR3 protein is one row after TCRdb ran MiXCR on the 5' RACE reads. The sample yields approximately 440,000 distinct CDR3 sequences, roughly 15% seen once. The source material was blood, either unsorted or a sorted T cell fraction (not recorded which). Receptors were obtained from a male donor with ankylosing spondylitis. Each CDR3 is given without its conserved first and last residue. D genes are given only for firm matches.

cdr3_aa d_call v_call
ASSFPGLNQPQH NA TRBV12-3/TRBV12-4
ASRELAGLWDTQY TRBD2 TRBV7-2
ASSLGVGNGYT NA TRBV5-1
ASSFRGEGGSPLH NA TRBV5-5
ASSVGLAGVPETQY TRBD2 TRBV11-2
ASSLPIGLAGETQY TRBD2 TRBV5-1
SAVRLAGGYEQY TRBD2 TRBV20-1
ASSPHFVRDSYRTDTQY TRBD1 TRBV14
SARDLTGHAYSNQPQH NA TRBV20-1
ASSQDLGGIPGNTIY NA TRBV4-1
ASSRSHNYEQY NA TRBV11-2
ASRPDSNYEQY NA TRBV12-3/TRBV12-4
ASSLGGALAPLH NA TRBV3-1
ASSPTGASYGYT NA TRBV7-9
ASSYGQTQPQH NA TRBV6-6
ASSEFGREDHGYT NA TRBV25-1
SARGGTSGYTDTQY TRBD2 TRBV20-1
ASSLLAGSNQPQY NA TRBV5-5
ASNLGTGGYEQY TRBD1 TRBV6-1
ASSLRTSGGANEQF TRBD2 TRBV14
ASSDLAGGLYEQY TRBD2 TRBV11-2
ASSWTGGWTEAF TRBD1 TRBV2
AWSRGRGNTIY NA TRBV30
ASSQGGTSGYTQY TRBD2 TRBV4-2
SYRGYNEQF TRBD1 TRBV20-1
ASSQVTGELF NA TRBV3-1